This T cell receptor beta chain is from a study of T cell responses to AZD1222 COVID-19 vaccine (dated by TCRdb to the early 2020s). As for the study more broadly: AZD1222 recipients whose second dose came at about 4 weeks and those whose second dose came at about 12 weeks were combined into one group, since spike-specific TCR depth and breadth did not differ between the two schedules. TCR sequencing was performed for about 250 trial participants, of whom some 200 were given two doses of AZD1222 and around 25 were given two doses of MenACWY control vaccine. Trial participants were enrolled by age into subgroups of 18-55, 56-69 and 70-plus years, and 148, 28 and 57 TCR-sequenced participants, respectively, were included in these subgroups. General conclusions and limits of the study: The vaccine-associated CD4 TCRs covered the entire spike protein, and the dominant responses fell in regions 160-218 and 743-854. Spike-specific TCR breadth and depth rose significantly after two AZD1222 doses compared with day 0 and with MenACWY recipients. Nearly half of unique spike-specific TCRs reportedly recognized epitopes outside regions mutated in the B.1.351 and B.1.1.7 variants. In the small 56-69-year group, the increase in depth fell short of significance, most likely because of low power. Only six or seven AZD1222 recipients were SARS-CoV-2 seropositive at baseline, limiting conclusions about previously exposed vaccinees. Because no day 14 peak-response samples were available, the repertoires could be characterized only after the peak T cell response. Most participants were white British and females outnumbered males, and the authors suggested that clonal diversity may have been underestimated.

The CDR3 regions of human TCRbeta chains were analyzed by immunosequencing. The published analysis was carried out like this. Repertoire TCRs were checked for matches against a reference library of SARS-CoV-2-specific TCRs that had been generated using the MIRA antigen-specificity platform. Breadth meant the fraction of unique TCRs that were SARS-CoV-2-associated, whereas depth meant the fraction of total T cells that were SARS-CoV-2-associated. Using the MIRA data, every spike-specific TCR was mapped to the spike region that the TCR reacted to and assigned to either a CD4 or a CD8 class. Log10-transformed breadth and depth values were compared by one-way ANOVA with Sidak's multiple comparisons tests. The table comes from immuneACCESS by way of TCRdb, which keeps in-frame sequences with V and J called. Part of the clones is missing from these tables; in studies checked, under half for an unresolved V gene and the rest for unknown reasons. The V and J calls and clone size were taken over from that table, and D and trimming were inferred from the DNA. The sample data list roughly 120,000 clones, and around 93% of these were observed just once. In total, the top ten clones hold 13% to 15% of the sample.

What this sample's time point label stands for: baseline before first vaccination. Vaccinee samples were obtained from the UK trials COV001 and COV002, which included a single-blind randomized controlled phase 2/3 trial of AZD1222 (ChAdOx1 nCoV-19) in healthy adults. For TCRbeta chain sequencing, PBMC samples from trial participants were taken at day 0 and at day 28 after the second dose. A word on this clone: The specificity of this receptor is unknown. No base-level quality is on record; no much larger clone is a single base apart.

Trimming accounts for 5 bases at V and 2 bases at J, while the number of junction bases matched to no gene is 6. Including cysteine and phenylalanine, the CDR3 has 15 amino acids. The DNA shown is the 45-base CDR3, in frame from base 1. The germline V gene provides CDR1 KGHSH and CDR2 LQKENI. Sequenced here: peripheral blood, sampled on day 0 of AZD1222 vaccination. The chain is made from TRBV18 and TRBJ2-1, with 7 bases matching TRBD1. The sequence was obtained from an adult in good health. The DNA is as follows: TGTGCCAGCTCAGCCACCGGGACAGCCTACAATGAGCAGTTCTTC. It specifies CASSATGTAYNEQFF.